The T cell receptor beta chain under discussion was sequenced for a study of blood T cell repertoires in COVID-19. Turning to the study itself: Both acute and convalescent COVID-19 samples were obtained from the United States, Italy and Spain. T cells, B-cell-depleted T cells, or PBMCs provided the cDNA or gDNA that served as material.

How the authors handled the data: Cell counts per sample came from amplifying reference gene primers. Method: immunoSEQ multiplex PCR; TCRdb's copy keeps in-frame clones and lacks some. Clonal size and the V and J genes are those of that table, whereas D and trimming came from the DNA. The sample lists about 220,000 clones, more than 65% occurring once. The germline CDR1 and CDR2 sequences are KGHDR and SFDVKD. V was clipped by 1 base and J by 7 bases; unmatched bases: 1. The CDR3 spans 13 residues. This sequence was found in an older woman with acute or convalescent COVID-19. The J gene is TRBJ1-1, the V gene TRBV24-1; 8 bases match TRBD1. Sequencing was done on a sample of peripheral blood. In DNA form, the CDR3 reads TGTGCCACCAGTGATTTACAGGGGGGTGAAGCTTTCTTT. This encodes CATSDLQGGEAFF.